These 2 T cell receptor beta chains were all obtained from the same sample, sequenced in a study of T cell responses to AZD1222 COVID-19 vaccine. TCRdb's table, derived via immunoSEQ multiplex PCR, lists solely in-frame clones and lacks some. Altogether some 100,000 clones are present, approximately 90% being singletons, with the ten largest covering roughly 4.5%. Material: peripheral blood, obtained on day 0 of AZD1222 vaccination. The receptors originated from an adult in good health.

The rearrangement uses TRBV6-6 and TRBJ1-1; D is possibly TRBD1 (5 bases). Germline CDR1 MNHNY, CDR2 SVGAGI (reference sequence). The CDR3 extends over 14 amino acids. Trimming took 5 bases from V and 3 from J, leaving 13 bases between them. The CDR3 DNA reads TGTGCCAGCAGTCACCTGGGACGGGACACTGAAGCTTTCTTT. Amino acid sequence: CASSHLGRDTEAFF.

The chain links TRBV7-9 to TRBJ2-7; D might be TRBD1 or TRBD2, each matching 5 bases. The CDR3 runs to 14 residues. CDR1 SEHNR and CDR2 FQNEAQ come from the germline V gene (reference sequence). V shed 1 base and J shed 7 bases, with 14 bases lying between them. The CDR3 bases are TGTGCCAGCAGCTTAGGATGGGGGTTCGGGGAGCAGTACTTC. It encodes CASSLGWGFGEQYF. Looking up the rest from reference TRBV7-9 and TRBJ2-7 gives the full variable domain: DTGVSQNPRHKITKRGQNVTFRCDPISEHNRLYWYRQTLGQGPEFLTYFQNEAQLEKSRLLSDRFSAERPKGSFSTLEIQRTEQGDSAMYLCASSLGWGFGEQYFGPGTRLTVT.